A single sample is the source of the 32 T cell receptor beta chains below, sequenced in a study of blood T cell repertoires in COVID-19. Profiled with immunoSEQ multiplex PCR; TCRdb holds only in-frame clones, not every one. The profile shows roughly 250,000 clones, about 90% of them singletons. The sequencing sample was made of peripheral blood. The receptors derive from a man in his fifties or sixties who had recovered from COVID-19.

J is TRBJ2-1 and V is TRBV24-1, with TRBD2 matching over 12 bases. Germline loops: CDR1 KGHDR, CDR2 SFDVKD. This CDR3 has 14 amino acids. Trimming at V came to 7 bases and at J to 6 bases, leaving 3 bases not matched to a gene. The CDR3 DNA reads as TGTGCCACCAGCCTAGCGGGGGGGCCCAATGAGCAGTTCTTC. Amino acids: CATSLAGGPNEQFF.

This chain links TRBV28 with TRBJ1-1, with 7 bases fitting TRBD1. CDR1 is MDHEN and CDR2 is SYDVKM in the germline V gene. V lost 7 bases and J lost 7; bases outside the gene matches: 9. The CDR3 spans 13 residues. CDR3 nucleotides: TGTGCCAGCAAGACTCGACAGGGACTTGAAGCTTTCTTT. It yields the protein CASKTRQGLEAFF. The full variable domain, completed using reference TRBV28 and TRBJ1-1, is DVKVTQSSRYLVKRTGEKVFLECVQDMDHENMFWYRQDPGLGLRLIYFSYDVKMKEKGDIPEGYSVSREKKERFSLILESASTNQTSMYLCASKTRQGLEAFFGQGTRLTVV.

The rearrangement uses TRBV6-2 or TRBV6-3 and TRBJ2-5; 14 nucleotides match TRBD2. Trimming removed 2 bases from V and 2 bases from J; junction bases left unmatched: 4. CDR1 is MNHEY and CDR2 is SVGEGT in the germline V gene. The CDR3 loop spans 17 amino acids. In DNA, the CDR3 is TGTGCCAGCAGTTACGGACGGACTAGCGGGGGGCAAGAGACCCAGTACTTC. Protein: CASSYGRTSGGQETQYF.

The chain links TRBV12-3 or TRBV12-4 to TRBJ2-7, with TRBD1 identical over 8 bases. Trimming removed 6 bases from V and 4 bases from J; junction bases left unmatched: 5. The CDR3 is 13 residues long. The CDR3 loop reads CASRRTGSYEQYF. The CDR3 DNA follows: TGTGCCAGCAGACGGACAGGGTCTTACGAGCAGTACTTC.

This clone turned up a few times. This chain joins TRBV24-1 and TRBJ2-2; a possible D gene is TRBD1 (6 bases). V was shortened by 5 bases and J by 1 base, with 10 bases between the two germline ends. The germline gives CDR1 KGHDR, CDR2 SFDVKD. This CDR3 region has 15 residues. For the CDR3, the DNA is TGTGCCACCAGTGGACCGGGACAGAACACCGGGGAGCTGTTTTTT. It is translated as CATSGPGQNTGELFF.

V usage is TRBV5-1 and J usage is TRBJ1-1; 9 bases map to TRBD1. Unmatched junction bases numbered 8, after V lost 3 bases and J lost 5 bases. CDR3 size: 15 residues. In germline, CDR1 is SGHRS, CDR2 YFSETQ. CDR3 sequence reads: CASSSTGGQGTEAFF. The CDR3 nucleotides are TGCGCCAGCAGCTCCACAGGGGGCCAGGGGACTGAAGCTTTCTTT.

This chain joins TRBV2 and TRBJ1-5; 8 positions agree with TRBD1. The trim removed 2 bases at V and 6 bases at J, leaving 6 bases unmatched. This CDR3 has 15 amino acids. The germline V gene encodes CDR1 SNHLY and CDR2 FYNNEI. In DNA form, the CDR3 reads TGTGCCAGCAGTGAAAGACAGGGGTTCTTTCAGCCCCAGCATTTT. It is translated as CASSERQGFFQPQHF.

The J gene is TRBJ2-3, the V gene TRBV15, with TRBD2 identical over 13 bases. The CDR3 is 17 amino acids. From germline, CDR1 is LNHNV and CDR2 YYDKDF (reference sequence). Trimming cost V 0 bases and J 7 bases; bases outside gene matches: 7. The CDR3 DNA reads as TGTGCCACCAGCAGAGATGAACTAGCGGGGGGGCCAAATACGCAGTATTTT. Protein product: CATSRDELAGGPNTQYF.

CDR3 sequence: CASSPDRGQGTEAFF. CDR3 bases: TGTGCCAGCAGCCCAGACAGGGGGCAGGGCACTGAAGCTTTCTTT. The chain links TRBV9 to TRBJ1-1, with TRBD1 matching 10 bases. The CDR3 loop spans 15 amino acids. The junction had 7 bases not matched to a gene; V was cut back by 4 bases and J by 4 bases. Germline V lookup: CDR1 SGDLS, CDR2 YYNGEE.

This chain uses TRBV6-2 or TRBV6-3 with TRBJ2-7, with a weak D call TRBD2 (6 bases). CDR3 size: 15 residues. The germline gives CDR1 MNHEY, CDR2 SVGEGT. Between the trimmed V and J ends, which lost 2 bases and 3 bases, there was a span of 14 bases. CDR3 sequence reads: CASSYTLTRYYEQYV. The CDR3 DNA sequence: TGTGCCAGCAGTTACACGTTGACTAGATACTACGAGCAGTACGTC.

The genes are TRBV2 and TRBJ1-5; 7 nucleotides match TRBD1. The CDR3 covers 15 residues. Trimming removed 4 bases from V and 0 bases from J; junction bases left unmatched: 3. Germline loops: CDR1 SNHLY, CDR2 FYNNEI. The chain's CDR3 is CASSVGQVSNQPQHF. The CDR3 DNA sequence: TGTGCCAGCAGTGTTGGACAGGTTAGCAATCAGCCCCAGCATTTT.

The V gene is TRBV3-1 (or the pseudogene TRBV3-2), the J gene TRBJ2-1, with 11 bases matching TRBD2. Trimming took 3 bases from V and 9 from J; bases not matched to a gene: 10. The CDR3 consists of 16 residues. Germline V gene sequence: CDR1 LGHDT, CDR2 YNNKEL (reference sequence). This CDR3 is CASSQGYSGGAPEQFF. CDR3 coding DNA: TGTGCCAGCAGCCAGGGCTATAGCGGGGGGGCCCCTGAGCAGTTCTTC.

This clone has only one observation. The rearrangement uses TRBV28 and TRBJ2-3, with 11 bases matching TRBD2. The CDR3 extends over 16 amino acids. Germline CDR1 is MDHEN and CDR2 is SYDVKM. V lost 4 bases and J lost 7; bases outside the gene matches: 10. As DNA, the CDR3 is TGTGCCAGCAGTTCAATAGCGGGGGGGCTTTTGCATACGCAGTATTTT. Protein sequence: CASSSIAGGLLHTQYF.

This chain joins TRBV11-2 and TRBJ2-5, with 7 bases identical to TRBD1. V dropped 0 bases and J dropped 5; count of bases not matched to a gene: 6. The CDR3 is 15 amino acids. Germline CDR1 SGHAT, CDR2 FQNNGV. CDR3 sequence reads: CASSLETGQWETQYF. The DNA for the CDR3 is TGTGCCAGCAGCTTAGAGACAGGGCAGTGGGAGACCCAGTACTTC.

The chain combines TRBV11-2 with TRBJ2-1, with 7 bases matching TRBD1. The CDR3 runs 16 residues. V lost 1 base and J lost 5; bases outside the gene matches: 8. CDR1 SGHAT and CDR2 FQNNGV come from the germline V gene. DNA of the CDR3: TGTGCCAGCAGCTTAGGATACAGGGGATATAACAATGAGCAGTTCTTC. Translation: CASSLGYRGYNNEQFF.

The V gene is TRBV2, the J gene TRBJ1-2; TRBD1 matches at 7 bases. The CDR3 is 13 residues long. Germline trimming cut 7 bases from V and 0 bases from J; bases unmatched to any gene: 2. Germline values: CDR1 SNHLY, CDR2 FYNNEI. Here the CDR3 reads CASKGQPNYGYTF. Written as DNA, the CDR3 is TGTGCCAGCAAGGGACAGCCTAACTATGGCTACACCTTC.

The genes are TRBV5-1 and TRBJ1-6; 8 bases align to TRBD1. The V gene's germline CDR1 is SGHRS and CDR2 YFSETQ. The trim removed 4 bases at V and 9 bases at J, leaving 9 bases unmatched. The CDR3 has 15 amino acids. The CDR3 nucleotides are TGCGCCAGCAGCGTAGTCAGGGGGCGGACTTCACCCCTCCACTTT. Protein sequence: CASSVVRGRTSPLHF. Together with reference TRBV5-1 and TRBJ1-6, the CDR3 gives the full variable domain: KAGVTQTPRYLIKTRGQQVTLSCSPISGHRSVSWYQQTPGQGLQFLFEYFSETQRNKGNFPGRFSGRQFSNSRSEMNVSTLELGDSALYLCASSVVRGRTSPLHFGNGTRLTVT.

This clone has only a few counts. The chain recombines TRBV5-1 with TRBJ2-2; 9 bases are shared with TRBD2. The CDR3 length is 16 residues. With V trimmed by 4 bases and J by 1 base, 5 bases remained unmatched. The germline V gene encodes CDR1 SGHRS and CDR2 YFSETQ. The CDR3: CASSPLAGLNTGELFF. As DNA, the CDR3 is TGCGCCAGCAGCCCTCTAGCGGGGCTGAACACCGGGGAGCTGTTTTTT.

A few counts support this clone. The chain recombines TRBV18 with TRBJ2-7; D might be TRBD1 (6 bases). The V end was cut by 0 bases, the J end by 4 bases, with 16 bases between. CDR3 length: 16 amino acids. CDR1 and CDR2 from the germline V gene are KGHSH and LQKENI. The CDR3 loop reads CASSPPKDSWAYEQYV. DNA for the CDR3: TGTGCCAGCTCACCACCCAAGGACAGCTGGGCTTACGAGCAGTACGTC.

V and J are TRBV29-1 and TRBJ2-1; 8 nucleotides align to TRBD1. This CDR3 spans 13 amino acids. J lost 1 base, V lost 4 bases, and 0 bases had no gene match. Germline V gene lookup returns CDR1 SQVTM and CDR2 ANQGSEA. CDR3 loop: CSVGDRSYNEQFF. CDR3 sequence (DNA): TGCAGCGTTGGGGACAGGTCCTACAATGAGCAGTTCTTC.

V and J are TRBV5-1 and TRBJ2-1; 11 positions match TRBD2. Germline lookup yields CDR1 SGHRS and CDR2 YFSETQ. Unmatched junction bases numbered 16, after V lost 2 bases and J lost 9 bases. The CDR3 consists of 18 residues. CDR3 DNA sequence: TGCGCCAGCAGCTTAGGCGGCATAGCGGGGGGGCCATACGCTGAGCAGTTCTTC. Its protein product is CASSLGGIAGGPYAEQFF.

V is TRBV28 and J is TRBJ2-3; 7 bases line up with TRBD2. CDR3 length: 14 amino acids. Germline CDR1 is MDHEN and CDR2 is SYDVKM. Here the CDR3 DNA reads TGTTCCGGGTCGGGGGGTGGGAGCACAGATACGCAGTATTTT. Translation gives CSGSGGGSTDTQYF.

The CDR3 region is CASSDTGGSTDTQYF. In DNA, the CDR3 is TGCGCCAGCAGCGATACAGGGGGAAGCACAGATACGCAGTATTTT. This chain links TRBV10-1 with TRBJ2-3; 8 nucleotides align to TRBD1. The CDR3 is 15 amino acids. Germline lookup yields CDR1 WNHNN and CDR2 SYGVQD (reference sequence). V was pared by 6 bases and J by 0 bases, with 5 bases of the junction left unmatched.

CDR3 in DNA: TGTGCCAGCAGCCCCTGGACTGGGAGGACCAAAAACATTCAGTACTTC. It yields the protein CASSPWTGRTKNIQYF. V gene TRBV7-2 combines with J gene TRBJ2-4, with D perhaps TRBD2 (6 bases). Trimming pared 5 bases from V and 2 bases from J, leaving 16 bases between. Germline CDR1 and CDR2: SGHTA and FQGNSA. This CDR3 spans 16 amino acids.

The chain is built from TRBV6-1 and TRBJ1-1; perhaps TRBD1 as D (6 bases). This CDR3 is built from 12 residues. The V end lost 2 bases, the J end lost 10 bases, and 11 bases lay between the germline ends. Germline CDR1 reads MNHNS; CDR2 reads SASEGT. The CDR3 DNA is TGTGCCAGCAGTGAAACAGGGTGGGCAGCTTTCTTT. Its protein product is CASSETGWAAFF.

This chain links TRBV7-2 with TRBJ2-3; tentatively, D is TRBD2 (5 bases). Per germline, CDR1 SGHTA and CDR2 FQGNSA. CDR3 length equals 16 residues. With 1 base removed from V and 1 base from J, the gap between germline ends came to 12 bases. The CDR3 here is CASSLVYGVGTDTQYF. The CDR3 DNA follows: TGTGCCAGCAGCTTAGTTTACGGGGTGGGCACAGATACGCAGTATTTT.

The chain has TRBV14 and TRBJ1-4, with a tentative D call TRBD1 (5 bases). The V end was cut by 3 bases, the J end by 3 bases, with 11 bases between. Looked up from germline, CDR1 is SGHDN and CDR2 is FVKESK. The CDR3 sequence is 15 residues long. The CDR3 reads CASSQPRGANEKLFF. CDR3 coding DNA: TGTGCCAGCAGCCAGCCGCGGGGGGCTAATGAAAAACTGTTTTTT.

This sequence joins TRBV9 and TRBJ1-4; a weak D match, TRBD1 (6 bases). Per germline, CDR1 SGDLS and CDR2 YYNGEE. Trimming removed 2 bases from V and 10 bases from J, with 21 bases in between. The CDR3 loop spans 16 amino acids. CDR3 residues: CASSVQTGVSHGKLFF. The DNA of the CDR3 is TGTGCCAGCAGCGTCCAGACAGGCGTCAGTCATGGAAAACTGTTTTTT.

This clone occurred a few times. This chain links TRBV11-1 with TRBJ1-6; D uncertain. Trimming removed 1 base from V and 6 bases from J, with 13 bases in between. CDR3 length: 16 residues. Germline CDR1 and CDR2: SGHAT and FQDESV (reference sequence). CDR3 amino acids: CASSLGGGESNSPLHF. DNA of the CDR3: TGTGCCAGCAGCTTAGGCGGTGGCGAATCTAATTCACCCCTCCACTTT.

J is TRBJ1-2 and V is TRBV3-1 (or the pseudogene TRBV3-2); D not certain. Per the germline V gene, CDR1 is LGHDT and CDR2 is YNNKEL (reference sequence). The length of the CDR3 is 14 residues. The V and J ends lost 1 base and 5 bases respectively, with 11 bases between them. Here the CDR3 DNA reads TGTGCCAGCAGCCAAGGAAGGACGGGATATGGCTACACCTTC. Translated, it gives CASSQGRTGYGYTF.

V gene TRBV11-2 combines with J gene TRBJ2-7, with D possibly TRBD1 on 6 matching bases. V was cut by 2 bases and J by 2 bases, with 16 bases left in between. Germline CDR1 reads SGHAT; CDR2 reads FQNNGV. The CDR3 covers 16 residues. The CDR3 sequence: CASSLWGRGTAYEQYV. CDR3 nucleotides: TGTGCCAGCAGCTTATGGGGCAGGGGAACGGCCTACGAGCAGTACGTC.

The DNA of the CDR3 is TGCGCCAGCAGCGACGATCCCGGGAGGGCGGAGACCCAGTACTTC. Encoded protein: CASSDDPGRAETQYF. This chain uses TRBV5-1 with TRBJ2-5; 8 bases are a match to TRBD2. This CDR3 is built from 15 residues. V was clipped by 4 bases and J by 5 bases; unmatched bases: 10. Germline values: CDR1 SGHRS, CDR2 YFSETQ.